What follows is one T cell receptor beta chain and its context. This specimen comes from a study of control samples from healthy donors and cancer patients. The germline V gene has CDR1 SGHAT and CDR2 FQNNGV. CDR3 length equals 14 residues. Trimming cost V 5 bases and J 1 base, with 11 bases left between them. This table comes from immunoSEQ multiplex PCR, and its TCRdb copy is limited to in-frame clones, with some not included. The sample has around 77,000 clones; approximately 92% are singletons. The clonotype was recovered from a woman in her sixties in good health. Specimen: blood. The chain uses TRBV11-2 and TRBJ1-1; D call uncertain. DNA of the CDR3: TGTGCCAGCAGCCCTCAGGCCGCGAACACTGAAGCTTTCTTT. Its protein product is CASSPQAANTEAFF.